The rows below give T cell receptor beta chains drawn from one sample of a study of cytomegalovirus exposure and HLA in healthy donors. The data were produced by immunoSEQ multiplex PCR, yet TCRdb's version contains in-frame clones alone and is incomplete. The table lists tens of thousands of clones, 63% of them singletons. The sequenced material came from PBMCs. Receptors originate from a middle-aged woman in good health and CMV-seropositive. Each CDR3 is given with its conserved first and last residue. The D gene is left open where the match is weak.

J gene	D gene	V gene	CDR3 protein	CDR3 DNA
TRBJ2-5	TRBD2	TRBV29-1	CSAVPAGDQETQYF	TGCAGCGCCGTACCGGCGGGGGACCAAGAGACCCAGTACTTC
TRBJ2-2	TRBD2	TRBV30	CAWSVLLSAAGGQGTGELFF	TGTGCCTGGAGTGTACTACTTTCGGCAGCGGGAGGCCAGGGCACCGGGGAGCTGTTTTTT
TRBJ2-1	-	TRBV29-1	CSVAPDFYNEQFF	TGCAGCGTTGCCCCCGACTTCTACAATGAGCAGTTCTTC
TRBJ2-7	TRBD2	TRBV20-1	CSARGGIEQYF	TGCAGTGCTAGGGGGGGGATCGAGCAGTACTTC
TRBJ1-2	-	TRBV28	CASSLSTNYGYTF	TGTGCCAGCAGTCTAAGTACCAACTATGGCTACACCTTC
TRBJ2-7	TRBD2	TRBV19	CASSLLAGSYEQYF	TGTGCCAGTAGTCTACTAGCGGGTTCCTACGAGCAGTACTTC
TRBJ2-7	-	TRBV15	CATSTGVTYEQYF	TGTGCCACCAGCACGGGGGTTACCTACGAGCAGTACTTC
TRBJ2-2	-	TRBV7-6	CASSLEQGKNTGELFF	TGTGCCAGCAGCTTAGAACAGGGCAAGAACACCGGGGAGCTGTTTTTT
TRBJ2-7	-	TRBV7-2	CASSLGPAGEQYF	TGTGCCAGCAGCTTAGGGCCAGCGGGCGAGCAGTACTTC
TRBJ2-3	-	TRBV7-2	CASSLVGAGTDTQYF	TGTGCCAGCAGCTTAGTGGGAGCTGGCACAGATACGCAGTATTTT